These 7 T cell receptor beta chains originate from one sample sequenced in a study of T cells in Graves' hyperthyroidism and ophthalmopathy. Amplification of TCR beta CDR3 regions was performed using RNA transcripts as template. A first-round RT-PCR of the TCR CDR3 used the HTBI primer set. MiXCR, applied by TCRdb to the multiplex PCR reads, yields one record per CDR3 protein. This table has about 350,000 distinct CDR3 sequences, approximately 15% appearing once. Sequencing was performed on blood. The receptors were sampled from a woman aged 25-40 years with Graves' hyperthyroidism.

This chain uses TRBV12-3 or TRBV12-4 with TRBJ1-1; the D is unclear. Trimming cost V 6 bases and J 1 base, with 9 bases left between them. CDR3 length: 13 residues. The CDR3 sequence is CASRALENTEAFF. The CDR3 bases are TGTGCCAGCAGAGCCCTTGAGAACACTGAAGCTTTCTTT.

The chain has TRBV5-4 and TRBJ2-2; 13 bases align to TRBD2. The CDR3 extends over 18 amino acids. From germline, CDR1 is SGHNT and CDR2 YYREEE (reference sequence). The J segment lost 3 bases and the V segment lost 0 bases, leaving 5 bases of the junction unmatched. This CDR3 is CASSLGTSGSWDTGELFF. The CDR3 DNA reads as TGTGCCAGCAGCTTGGGGACTAGCGGGAGCTGGGACACCGGGGAGCTGTTTTTT.

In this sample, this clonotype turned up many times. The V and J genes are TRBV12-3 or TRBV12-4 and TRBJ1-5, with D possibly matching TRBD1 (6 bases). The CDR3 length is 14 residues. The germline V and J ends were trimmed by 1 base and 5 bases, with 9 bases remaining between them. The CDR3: CASSLVGGHQPQHF. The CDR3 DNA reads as TGTGCCAGCAGTTTAGTCGGGGGCCATCAGCCCCAGCATTTT.

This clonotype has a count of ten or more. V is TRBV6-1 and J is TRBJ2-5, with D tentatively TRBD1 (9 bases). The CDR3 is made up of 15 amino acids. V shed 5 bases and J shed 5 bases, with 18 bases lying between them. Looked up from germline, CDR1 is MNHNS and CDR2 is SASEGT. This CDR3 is CASSYLAGQGETQYF. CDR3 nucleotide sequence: TGTGCCAGCAGTTACTTAGCGGGACAGGGTGAGACCCAGTACTTC.

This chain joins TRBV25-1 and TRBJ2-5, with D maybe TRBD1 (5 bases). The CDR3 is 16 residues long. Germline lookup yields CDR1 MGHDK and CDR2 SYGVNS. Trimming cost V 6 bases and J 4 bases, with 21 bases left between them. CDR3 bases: TGTGCCAGCAGCTCAAGGGGTATTCATGCCTTAGAGACCCAGTACTTC. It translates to CASSSRGIHALETQYF.

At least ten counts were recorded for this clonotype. CDR3 in DNA: TGCAGTGCTGAAGAATCCTACGAGCAGTACTTC. This codes for CSAEESYEQYF. The V call is TRBV20-1, the J call TRBJ2-7; no reliable D call. V was clipped by 5 bases and J by 1 base, with 6 bases between them. The CDR3 loop spans 11 amino acids. Germline loops: CDR1 DFQATT, CDR2 SNEGSKA (reference sequence).

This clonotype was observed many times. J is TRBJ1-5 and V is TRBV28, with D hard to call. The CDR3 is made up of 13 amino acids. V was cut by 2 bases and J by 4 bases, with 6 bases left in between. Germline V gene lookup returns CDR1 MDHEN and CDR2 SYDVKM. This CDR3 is CASSLTENQPQHF. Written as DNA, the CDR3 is TGTGCCAGCAGTTTAACGGAGAATCAGCCCCAGCATTTT. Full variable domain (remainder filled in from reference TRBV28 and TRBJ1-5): DVKVTQSSRYLVKRTGEKVFLECVQDMDHENMFWYRQDPGLGLRLIYFSYDVKMKEKGDIPEGYSVSREKKERFSLILESASTNQTSMYLCASSLTENQPQHFGDGTRLSIL.